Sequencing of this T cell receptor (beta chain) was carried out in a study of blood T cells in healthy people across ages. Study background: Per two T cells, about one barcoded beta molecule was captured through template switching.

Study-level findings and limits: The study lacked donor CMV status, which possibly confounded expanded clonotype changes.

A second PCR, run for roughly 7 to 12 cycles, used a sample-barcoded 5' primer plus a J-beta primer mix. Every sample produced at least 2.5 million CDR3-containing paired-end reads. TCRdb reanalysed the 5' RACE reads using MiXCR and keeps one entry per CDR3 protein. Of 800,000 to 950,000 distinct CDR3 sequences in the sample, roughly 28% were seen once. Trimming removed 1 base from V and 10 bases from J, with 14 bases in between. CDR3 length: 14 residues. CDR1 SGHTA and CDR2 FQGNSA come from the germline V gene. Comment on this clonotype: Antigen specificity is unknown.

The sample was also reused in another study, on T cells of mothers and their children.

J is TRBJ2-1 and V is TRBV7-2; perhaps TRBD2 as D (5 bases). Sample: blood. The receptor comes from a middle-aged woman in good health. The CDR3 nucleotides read TGTGCCAGCAGCTTAGGGGATCTACTAGGGGAGCAGTTCTTC. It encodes CASSLGDLLGEQFF.